A single sample is the source of the 11 T cell receptor beta chains below, sequenced in a study of CD8+ T cells in alopecia areata. The authors extracted RNA and reverse transcribed it into cDNA as the sequencing template. Assay: immunoSEQ multiplex PCR; the TCRdb copy retains only in-frame clones and omits some. The sample carries about 250,000 clones, less than 80% recorded once. The sample was CD4+ T cells sorted from blood, taken at week 0. The receptors were sampled from a human donor with alopecia areata.

This clone was observed a handful of times. This chain uses TRBV7-6 with TRBJ2-7; 7 positions match TRBD1. V shed 0 bases and J 3 bases; nucleotides not matched to a gene: 5. This CDR3 contains 15 residues. Germline values: CDR1 SGHVS, CDR2 FNYEAQ. This CDR3 reads CASSLAQGVFYEQYF. The CDR3, as DNA: TGTGCCAGCAGCTTAGCGCAGGGGGTGTTCTACGAGCAGTACTTC.

A remark on this clone: Relative to the germline gene, one junction end is altered; a read error may explain this. The chain combines TRBV7-9 with TRBJ1-3; 7 bases fit TRBD1. The CDR3 has 19 amino acids. CDR1 is SEHNR and CDR2 is FQNEAQ in the germline V gene (reference sequence). CDR3 nucleotides: TGTGCCAGCAGCGTTAGACAGGGCCCCACTCGTAACTCTGGAAACACCATGTATTTT. Translating gives CASSVRQGPTRNSGNTMYF.

This rearrangement joins TRBV7-6 to TRBJ2-3; D is perhaps TRBD1 or TRBD2 (5 bases each). Per the germline V gene, CDR1 is SGHVS and CDR2 is FNYEAQ. This CDR3 spans 14 amino acids. The V end lost 1 base, the J end lost 6 bases, and 11 bases lay between the germline ends. CDR3 nucleotide sequence: TGTGCCAGCAGCTTAGGAGGGGTCCGCGATACGCAGTATTTT. It specifies CASSLGGVRDTQYF.

The gene calls are TRBV30 and TRBJ2-5, with 15 positions matching TRBD2. Germline V CDR1 and CDR2: GTSNPN, SVGIG (reference sequence). The ends lost 1 base at V and 5 bases at J; junction bases unmatched: 8. The CDR3 has 17 residues. In nucleotides, the CDR3 is TGTGCCTGGAGTGCTTCCTTCGGACTAGCGGGGGGGGAGACCCAGTACTTC. Residues: CAWSASFGLAGGETQYF.

The V gene is TRBV28, the J gene TRBJ2-7, with 7 bases matching TRBD1. The germline gives CDR1 MDHEN, CDR2 SYDVKM. After removal of 6 bases from V and 10 bases from J, the junction contained 6 bases not matched to a gene. This CDR3 has 11 residues. The CDR3 here is CASRANRGQYF. Here the CDR3 DNA reads TGTGCCAGCAGAGCCAACAGGGGTCAGTACTTC.

The chain couples TRBV30 to TRBJ1-1; D not resolved. Trimming left V 0 bases short and J 7 bases short, with 15 bases between. CDR3 size: 14 residues. The germline gives CDR1 GTSNPN, CDR2 SVGIG (reference sequence). The CDR3: CAWSVPPGKGEAFF. The CDR3 DNA reads as TGTGCCTGGAGTGTACCACCCGGGAAGGGTGAAGCTTTCTTT.

The chain has TRBV4-3 and TRBJ1-2; no reliable D call. Between the trimmed V and J ends, which lost 1 base and 0 bases, there was a span of 9 bases. Germline V CDR1 and CDR2: LGHNA, YSLEER. The CDR3 extends over 15 amino acids. This CDR3 reads CASSQGRVANYGYTF. The CDR3 region has the DNA TGCGCCAGCAGCCAAGGGCGGGTAGCTAACTATGGCTACACCTTC.

This chain links TRBV7-8 with TRBJ2-7, with a possible D match to TRBD2 (5 bases). V shed 1 base and J shed 2 bases, with 12 bases lying between them. This CDR3 region has 15 residues. Germline-derived CDR1 and CDR2 are SGHVS and FQNEAQ. CDR3 region: CASSLGRLTAYEQYF. The CDR3 DNA sequence: TGTGCCAGCAGCTTAGGGAGGCTAACCGCCTACGAGCAGTACTTC.

The chain joins TRBV15 to TRBJ2-7, with 13 bases fitting TRBD2. Germline CDR1 LNHNV, CDR2 YYDKDF (reference sequence). Unmatched junction bases numbered 6, after V lost 1 base and J lost 6 bases. The CDR3 sequence is 16 residues long. For the CDR3, the DNA is TGTGCCACCAGCAGAGGGGGACTAGCGGGGCGGGCCGAGCAGTACTTC. It encodes CATSRGGLAGRAEQYF.

This clone was seen only a few times. This chain connects TRBV29-1 to TRBJ2-5; D is unresolved. CDR3 length equals 13 residues. Per the germline V gene, CDR1 is SQVTM and CDR2 is ANQGSEA. Trimming cost V 4 bases and J 7 bases, with 16 bases left between them. CDR3 sequence (DNA): TGCAGCGTTGTTGAGACCCGAAAAGGGACCCAGTACTTC. This gives the protein CSVVETRKGTQYF.

The V call is TRBV27, the J call TRBJ1-5; D uncertain. Germline V gene sequence: CDR1 MNHEY, CDR2 SMNVEV (reference sequence). Trimming left V 8 bases short and J 9 bases short, with 8 bases between. This CDR3 is built from 10 residues. This chain's CDR3 is CASGRGPQHF. Written as DNA, the CDR3 is TGTGCCAGCGGCCGAGGGCCCCAGCATTTT.